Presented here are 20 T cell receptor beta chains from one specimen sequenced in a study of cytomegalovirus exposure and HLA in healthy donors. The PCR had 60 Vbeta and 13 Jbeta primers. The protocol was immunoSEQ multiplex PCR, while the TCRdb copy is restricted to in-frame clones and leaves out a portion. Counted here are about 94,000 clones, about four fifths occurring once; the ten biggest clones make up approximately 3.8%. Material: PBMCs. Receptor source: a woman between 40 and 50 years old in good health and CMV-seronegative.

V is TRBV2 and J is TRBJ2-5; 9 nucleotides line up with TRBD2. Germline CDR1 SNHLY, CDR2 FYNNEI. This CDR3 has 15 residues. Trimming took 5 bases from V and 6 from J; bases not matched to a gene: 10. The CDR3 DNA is TGTGCCAGCAGTTGGCCGGCGGGGGGGCCACAGACCCAGTACTTC. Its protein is CASSWPAGGPQTQYF.

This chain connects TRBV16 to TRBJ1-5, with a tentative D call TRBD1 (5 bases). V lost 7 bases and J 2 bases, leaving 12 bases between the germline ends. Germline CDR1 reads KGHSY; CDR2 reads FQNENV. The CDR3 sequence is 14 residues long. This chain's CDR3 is CASTTSGGNQPQHF. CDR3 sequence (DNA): TGTGCCAGCACAACCTCGGGGGGCAATCAGCCCCAGCATTTT.

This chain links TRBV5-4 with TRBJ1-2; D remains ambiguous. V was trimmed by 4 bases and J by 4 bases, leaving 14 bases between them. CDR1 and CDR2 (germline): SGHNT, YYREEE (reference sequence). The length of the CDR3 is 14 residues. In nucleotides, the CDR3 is TGTGCCAGCAGCACCACGGGGTGCTCCTATGGCTACACCTTC. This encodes CASSTTGCSYGYTF. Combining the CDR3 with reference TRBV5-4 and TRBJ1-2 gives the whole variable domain ETGVTQSPTHLIKTRGQQVTLRCSSQSGHNTVSWYQQALGQGPQFIFQYYREEENGRGNFPPRFSGLQFPNYSSELNVNALELDDSALYLCASSTTGCSYGYTFGSGTRLTVV.

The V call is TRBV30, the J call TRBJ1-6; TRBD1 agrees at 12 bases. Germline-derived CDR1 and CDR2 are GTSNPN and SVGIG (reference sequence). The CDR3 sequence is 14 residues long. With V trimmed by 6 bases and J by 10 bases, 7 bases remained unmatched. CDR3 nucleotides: TGTGCCTGCAAAGCCGGGACAGGGGGCTCACCCCTCCACTTT. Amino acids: CACKAGTGGSPLHF.

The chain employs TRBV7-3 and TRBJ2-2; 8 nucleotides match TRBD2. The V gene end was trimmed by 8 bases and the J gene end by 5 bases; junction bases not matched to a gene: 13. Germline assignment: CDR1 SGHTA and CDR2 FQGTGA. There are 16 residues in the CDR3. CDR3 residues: CASAWSGGLRTGELFF. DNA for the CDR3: TGTGCCAGCGCCTGGAGCGGGGGCCTTAGAACCGGGGAGCTGTTTTTT.

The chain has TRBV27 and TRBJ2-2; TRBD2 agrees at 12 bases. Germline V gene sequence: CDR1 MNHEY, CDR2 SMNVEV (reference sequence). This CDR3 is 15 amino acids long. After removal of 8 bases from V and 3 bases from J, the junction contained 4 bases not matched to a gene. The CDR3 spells CASSGLAGYTGELFF. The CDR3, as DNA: TGTGCCAGCTCCGGACTAGCGGGGTACACCGGGGAGCTGTTTTTT.

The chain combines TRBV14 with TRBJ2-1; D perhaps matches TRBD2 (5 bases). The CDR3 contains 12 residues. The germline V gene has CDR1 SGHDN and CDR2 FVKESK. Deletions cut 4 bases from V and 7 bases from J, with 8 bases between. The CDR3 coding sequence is TGTGCCAGCAGCCGAAGCGGTAATGAGCAGTTCTTC. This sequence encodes CASSRSGNEQFF.

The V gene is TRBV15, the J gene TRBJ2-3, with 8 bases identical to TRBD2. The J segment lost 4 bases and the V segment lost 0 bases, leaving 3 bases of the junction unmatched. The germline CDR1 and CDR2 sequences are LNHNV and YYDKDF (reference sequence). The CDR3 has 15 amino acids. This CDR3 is CATSRESGGPDTQYF. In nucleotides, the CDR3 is TGTGCCACCAGCAGAGAGAGCGGGGGTCCAGATACGCAGTATTTT.

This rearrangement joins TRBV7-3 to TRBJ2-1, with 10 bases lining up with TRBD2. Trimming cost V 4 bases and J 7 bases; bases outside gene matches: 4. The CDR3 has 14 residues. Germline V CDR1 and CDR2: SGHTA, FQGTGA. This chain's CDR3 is CASSSSGGRNEQFF. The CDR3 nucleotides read TGTGCCAGCAGCTCTAGCGGGGGCAGGAATGAGCAGTTCTTC.

CDR3 amino acids: CATSRDSGGPYEQYF. In nucleotides, the CDR3 is TGTGCCACCAGCAGAGATAGCGGGGGTCCCTACGAGCAGTACTTC. J is TRBJ2-7 and V is TRBV15; TRBD2 matches at 9 bases. V was clipped by 0 bases and J by 2 bases; unmatched bases: 2. Germline lookup yields CDR1 LNHNV and CDR2 YYDKDF (reference sequence). CDR3 length equals 15 residues.

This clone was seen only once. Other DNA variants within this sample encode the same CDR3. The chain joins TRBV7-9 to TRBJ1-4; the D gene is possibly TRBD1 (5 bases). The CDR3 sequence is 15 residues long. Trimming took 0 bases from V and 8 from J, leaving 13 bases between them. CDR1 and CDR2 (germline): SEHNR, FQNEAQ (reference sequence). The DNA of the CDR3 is TGTGCCAGCAGCTTAGCAAGCAGGGAATGGGAAAAACTGTTTTTT. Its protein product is CASSLASREWEKLFF.

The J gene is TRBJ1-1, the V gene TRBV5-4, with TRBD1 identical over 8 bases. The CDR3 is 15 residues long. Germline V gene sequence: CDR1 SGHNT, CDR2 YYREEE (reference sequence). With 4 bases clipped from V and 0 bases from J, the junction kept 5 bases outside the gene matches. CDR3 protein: CASSHPGGMNTEAFF. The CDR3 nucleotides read TGTGCCAGCAGCCACCCAGGGGGCATGAACACTGAAGCTTTCTTT. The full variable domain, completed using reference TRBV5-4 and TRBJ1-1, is ETGVTQSPTHLIKTRGQQVTLRCSSQSGHNTVSWYQQALGQGPQFIFQYYREEENGRGNFPPRFSGLQFPNYSSELNVNALELDDSALYLCASSHPGGMNTEAFFGQGTRLTVV.

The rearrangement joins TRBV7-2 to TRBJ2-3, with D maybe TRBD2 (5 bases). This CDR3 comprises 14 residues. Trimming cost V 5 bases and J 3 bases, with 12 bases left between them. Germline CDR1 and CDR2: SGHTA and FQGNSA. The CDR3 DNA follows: TGTGCCAGCAGCCTAGGACGAGGGACAGATACGCAGTATTTT. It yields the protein CASSLGRGTDTQYF.

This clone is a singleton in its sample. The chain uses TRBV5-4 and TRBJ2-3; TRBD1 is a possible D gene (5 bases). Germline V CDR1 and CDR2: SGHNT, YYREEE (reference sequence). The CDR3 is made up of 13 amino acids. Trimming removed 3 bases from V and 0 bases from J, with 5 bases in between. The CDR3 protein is CASSWGSTDTQYF. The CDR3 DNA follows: TGTGCCAGCAGCTGGGGCAGCACAGATACGCAGTATTTT.

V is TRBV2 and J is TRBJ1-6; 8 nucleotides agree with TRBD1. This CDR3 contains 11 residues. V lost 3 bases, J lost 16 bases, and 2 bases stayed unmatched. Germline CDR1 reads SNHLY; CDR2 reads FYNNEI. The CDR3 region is CASSDWTGLHF. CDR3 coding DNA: TGTGCCAGCAGTGACTGGACAGGGCTCCACTTT. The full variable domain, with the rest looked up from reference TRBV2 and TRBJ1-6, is EPEVTQTPSHQVTQMGQEVILRCVPISNHLYFYWYRQILGQKVEFLVSFYNNEISEKSEIFDDQFSVERPDGSNFTLKIRSTKLEDSAMYFCASSDWTGLHFGNGTRLTVT.

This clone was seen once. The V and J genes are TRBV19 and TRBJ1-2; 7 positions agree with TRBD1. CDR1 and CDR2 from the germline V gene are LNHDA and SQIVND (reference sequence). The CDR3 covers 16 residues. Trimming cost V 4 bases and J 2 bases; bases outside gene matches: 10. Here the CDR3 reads CASSTRQGVENYGYTF. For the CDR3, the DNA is TGTGCCAGTAGTACCCGACAGGGAGTTGAAAACTATGGCTACACCTTC.

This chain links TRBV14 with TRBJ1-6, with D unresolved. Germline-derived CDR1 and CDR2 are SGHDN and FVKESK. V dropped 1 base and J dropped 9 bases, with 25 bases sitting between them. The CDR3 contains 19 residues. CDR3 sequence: CASSQARASGRAAGSPLHF. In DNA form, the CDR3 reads TGTGCCAGCAGCCAAGCGCGGGCCAGCGGGCGGGCGGCGGGTTCACCCCTCCACTTT. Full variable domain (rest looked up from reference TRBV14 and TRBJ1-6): EAGVTQFPSHSVIEKGQTVTLRCDPISGHDNLYWYRRVMGKEIKFLLHFVKESKQDESGMPNNRFLAERTGGTYSTLKVQPAELEDSGVYFCASSQARASGRAAGSPLHFGNGTRLTVT.

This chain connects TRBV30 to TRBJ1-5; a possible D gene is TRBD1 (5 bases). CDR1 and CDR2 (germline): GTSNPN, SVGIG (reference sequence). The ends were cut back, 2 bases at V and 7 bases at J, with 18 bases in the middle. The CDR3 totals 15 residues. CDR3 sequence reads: CAWSLDSGLGQPQHF. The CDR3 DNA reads TGTGCCTGGAGTTTAGACAGTGGGTTGGGGCAGCCCCAGCATTTT.

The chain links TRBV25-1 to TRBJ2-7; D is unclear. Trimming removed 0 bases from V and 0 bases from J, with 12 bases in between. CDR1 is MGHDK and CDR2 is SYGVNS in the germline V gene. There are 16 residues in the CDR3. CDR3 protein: CASSEYGGTYSYEQYF. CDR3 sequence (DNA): TGTGCCAGCAGTGAATATGGCGGCACCTACTCCTACGAGCAGTACTTC.

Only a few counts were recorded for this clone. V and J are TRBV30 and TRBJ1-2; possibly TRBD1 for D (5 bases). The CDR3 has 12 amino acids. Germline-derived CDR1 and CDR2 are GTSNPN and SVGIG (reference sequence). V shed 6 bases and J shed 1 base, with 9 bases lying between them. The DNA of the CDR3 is TGTGCCTGCACCGGACATAACTATGGCTACACCTTC. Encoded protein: CACTGHNYGYTF. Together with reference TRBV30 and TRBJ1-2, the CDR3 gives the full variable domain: SQTIHQWPATLVQPVGSPLSLECTVEGTSNPNLYWYRQAAGRGLQLLFYSVGIGQISSEVPQNLSASRPQDRQFILSSKKLLLSDSGFYLCACTGHNYGYTFGSGTRLTVV.